What follows are 26 T cell receptor beta chains derived from one specimen sequenced in a study of blood T cell repertoires in COVID-19. Clones were read by immunoSEQ multiplex PCR, and TCRdb kept only the in-frame ones, dropping some. The table includes about 110,000 clones, 84% detected once. Sequenced sample: peripheral blood. Receptors were obtained from a human donor in a cohort sampled during active COVID-19.

The J gene is TRBJ1-2, the V gene TRBV2; D is unclear. The CDR3 sequence is 15 residues long. CDR1 is SNHLY, CDR2 FYNNEI, per germline. Trimming took 7 bases from V and 2 from J, leaving 17 bases between them. The DNA of the CDR3 is TGTGCCAGCATCTCGGGGAGAGGGCCGAACTATGGCTACACCTTC. Protein: CASISGRGPNYGYTF.

The chain couples TRBV15 to TRBJ2-1, with 8 bases lining up with TRBD2. The trim removed 0 bases at V and 4 bases at J, leaving 8 bases unmatched. The CDR3 contains 17 residues. Germline-derived CDR1 and CDR2 are LNHNV and YYDKDF (reference sequence). In DNA, the CDR3 is TGTGCCACCAGCAGAGATCGTGGAATAGCGGGGTACAATGAGCAGTTCTTC. As protein: CATSRDRGIAGYNEQFF.

A remark on this clone: At one end, the junction sequence differs from germline, possibly due to a read error. The chain recombines TRBV11-2 with TRBJ2-2; D is perhaps TRBD2 (6 bases). Germline lookup yields CDR1 SGHAT and CDR2 FQNNGV. This CDR3 spans 17 amino acids. CDR3 residues: CASSLALPLAKTGELFF. The CDR3 DNA follows: TGTGCCAGCAGCTTAGCGCTACCGCTAGCGAAGACCGGGGAGCTGTTTTTT.

The V call is TRBV3-1 (or the pseudogene TRBV3-2), the J call TRBJ1-4; D not certain. Trimming took off 4 bases at V and 6 bases at J, with 9 bases between the two ends. Per germline, CDR1 LGHDT and CDR2 YNNKEL (reference sequence). The CDR3 is 13 amino acids. The CDR3 region has the DNA TGTGCCAGCAGCCTCGGACTACATGAAAAACTGTTTTTT. This gives the protein CASSLGLHEKLFF.

This clone was detected once. This rearrangement joins TRBV9 to TRBJ2-3, with 8 bases aligning to TRBD1. In germline, CDR1 is SGDLS, CDR2 YYNGEE. V gave up 0 bases and J gave up 4 bases; unmatched junction bases: 4. The length of the CDR3 is 15 residues. Here the CDR3 DNA reads TGTGCCAGCAGCGTAGTCGCAGGGGGCCCAGATACGCAGTATTTT. Amino acid sequence: CASSVVAGGPDTQYF.

The J gene is TRBJ2-1, the V gene TRBV9, with a weak D call TRBD1 (6 bases). V gave up 5 bases and J gave up 4 bases, with 19 bases separating them. CDR3 length equals 16 residues. CDR1 and CDR2 from the germline V gene are SGDLS and YYNGEE. The CDR3 here is CASSKTGRIGYNEQFF. Here the CDR3 DNA reads TGTGCCAGCAGTAAAACAGGGCGTATAGGGTACAATGAGCAGTTCTTC.

This clone was observed once. The rearrangement uses TRBV6-1 and TRBJ1-3; D not resolved. The CDR3 covers 14 residues. V was cut by 1 base and J by 7 bases, with 11 bases left in between. CDR1 and CDR2 from the germline V gene are MNHNS and SASEGT. Here the CDR3 reads CASSEVGGVNTIYF. CDR3 nucleotide sequence: TGTGCCAGCAGTGAAGTTGGAGGTGTGAACACCATATATTTT.

The V and J genes are TRBV5-4 and TRBJ1-2; 7 bases are a match to TRBD1. The CDR3 sequence is 15 residues long. Germline trimming cut 3 bases from V and 4 bases from J; bases unmatched to any gene: 9. Germline lookup yields CDR1 SGHNT and CDR2 YYREEE (reference sequence). The CDR3 DNA sequence: TGTGCCAGCAGCTCCATCTTACGGACAGGCTATGGCTACACCTTC. It specifies CASSSILRTGYGYTF. The variable domain in full, with the rest retrieved from reference TRBV5-4 and TRBJ1-2, is ETGVTQSPTHLIKTRGQQVTLRCSSQSGHNTVSWYQQALGQGPQFIFQYYREEENGRGNFPPRFSGLQFPNYSSELNVNALELDDSALYLCASSSILRTGYGYTFGSGTRLTVV.

The sample holds one count of this clone. The gene calls are TRBV27 and TRBJ1-5; weak D call: TRBD1 (6 bases). The CDR3 is made up of 14 amino acids. CDR1 and CDR2 from the germline V gene are MNHEY and SMNVEV (reference sequence). The germline V and J ends were trimmed by 6 bases and 6 bases, with 15 bases remaining between them. The CDR3 DNA sequence: TGTGCCAGCAGCGAACAGGGTGCGAGTCAGCCCCAGCATTTT. Protein sequence: CASSEQGASQPQHF.

The chain combines TRBV5-1 with TRBJ1-2; 8 positions agree with TRBD1. Germline CDR1 SGHRS, CDR2 YFSETQ. The CDR3 is 15 residues long. V was pared by 4 bases and J by 4 bases, with 9 bases of the junction left unmatched. Written as DNA, the CDR3 is TGCGCCAGCAGCGCTTTACAGGGGGTGGGCTATGGCTACACCTTC. This gives the protein CASSALQGVGYGYTF.

This chain links TRBV11-1 with TRBJ2-5, with D possibly matching TRBD2 (6 bases). V shed 3 bases and J shed 5 bases, with 10 bases lying between them. CDR1 is SGHAT, CDR2 FQDESV, per germline (reference sequence). CDR3 length: 13 residues. As DNA, the CDR3 is TGTGCCAGCAGCTTTGGCGGGATTGAGACCCAGTACTTC. Protein product: CASSFGGIETQYF. The whole variable domain, remainder taken from reference TRBV11-1 and TRBJ2-5, is EAEVAQSPRYKITEKSQAVAFWCDPISGHATLYWYRQILGQGPELLVQFQDESVVDDSQLPKDRFSAERLKGVDSTLKIQPAELGDSAMYLCASSFGGIETQYFGPGTRLLVL.

This clone showed up just a few times. The gene calls are TRBV5-6 and TRBJ1-1; D is ambiguous. Germline V gene data show CDR1 as SGHDT and CDR2 as YYEEEE. The V end lost 0 bases, the J end lost 2 bases, and 8 bases lay between the germline ends. The CDR3 is 14 residues long. The CDR3 DNA is TGTGCCAGCAGCTTGGTCAACATCAACACTGAAGCTTTCTTT. Translated, it gives CASSLVNINTEAFF.

The CDR3 is CASVSGTSSAEQYV. DNA for the CDR3: TGTGCCAGCGTATCGGGGACTAGCTCGGCCGAGCAGTACGTC. The rearrangement links TRBV2 to TRBJ2-7; 9 nucleotides match TRBD2. Looked up from germline, CDR1 is SNHLY and CDR2 is FYNNEI. The CDR3 has 14 amino acids. Trimming at V came to 8 bases and at J to 6 bases, leaving 11 bases not matched to a gene.

This clone has just one count. The V and J genes are TRBV6-2 or TRBV6-3 and TRBJ2-3, with D unresolved. The V gene lost 6 bases and the J gene lost 0 bases, with 16 bases spanning the gap. Germline V lookup: CDR1 MNHEY, CDR2 SVGEGT. This CDR3 region has 16 residues. The DNA of the CDR3 is TGTGCCAGCAGCCTGTTCCCGATCGGTAGCACAGATACGCAGTATTTT. Amino acid sequence: CASSLFPIGSTDTQYF.

Concerning this clone: In the same sample, other DNA sequences code for this CDR3. The chain uses TRBV9 and TRBJ1-2; D gene ambiguous. The CDR3 spans 13 residues. Trimming shortened V by 0 bases and J by 2 bases, and 5 bases separated the two germline ends. Germline CDR1 SGDLS, CDR2 YYNGEE. The CDR3 DNA is TGTGCCAGCAGCGTAGACAGAAACTATGGCTACACCTTC. Its protein is CASSVDRNYGYTF.

V and J are TRBV30 and TRBJ2-1, with 9 bases fitting TRBD2. The length of the CDR3 is 13 residues. The J segment lost 8 bases and the V segment lost 2 bases, leaving 4 bases of the junction unmatched. Germline values: CDR1 GTSNPN, CDR2 SVGIG (reference sequence). The CDR3, as DNA: TGTGCCTGGAGTAGAGCGGGGGGCGATGAGCAGTTCTTC. Translation: CAWSRAGGDEQFF.

The chain carries TRBV28 and TRBJ2-7; TRBD1 aligns across 12 bases. CDR3 length equals 15 residues. Germline trimming cut 3 bases from V and 10 bases from J; bases unmatched to any gene: 10. Germline values: CDR1 MDHEN, CDR2 SYDVKM. CDR3 in amino acids: CASSFRDRGRSGQYF. The CDR3 coding sequence is TGTGCCAGCAGTTTTCGGGACAGGGGGCGCTCAGGTCAGTACTTC.

This chain connects TRBV21-1 to TRBJ2-4; the table names TRBD1, a call not compared with the DNA. TRBV21-1 is given as a pseudogene. This CDR3 has 18 residues. CDR3 nucleotides: TGTGCCAGCAGCAAAGAGGAGGACAGGGGGCTAGCCAAAAACATTCAGTACTTC. The encoded protein is CASSKEEDRGLAKNIQYF.

The chain is built from TRBV6-2 or TRBV6-3 and TRBJ1-2; no clear D gene. V shed 0 bases and J shed 8 bases, with 19 bases lying between them. This CDR3 spans 16 amino acids. Germline V gives CDR1 MNHEY, CDR2 SVGEGT. CDR3 loop: CASSYSMRSPAGGYTF. The CDR3 region has the DNA TGTGCCAGCAGTTACTCGATGCGGTCACCAGCGGGGGGCTACACCTTC.

The rearrangement links TRBV19 to TRBJ1-2; D remains unclear. Germline lookup yields CDR1 LNHDA and CDR2 SQIVND (reference sequence). V was cut by 4 bases and J by 5 bases, with 11 bases left in between. The CDR3 runs 13 residues. The CDR3 reads CASSTQRRYGYTF. CDR3 nucleotides: TGTGCCAGTAGTACCCAACGGAGGTATGGCTACACCTTC.

The chain recombines TRBV7-9 with TRBJ1-4; D might be TRBD1 (5 bases). Per the germline V gene, CDR1 is SEHNR and CDR2 is FQNEAQ (reference sequence). V was cut by 6 bases and J by 0 bases, with 11 bases left in between. The CDR3 loop spans 15 amino acids. The CDR3 region is CASSFDSPTNEKLFF. CDR3 in DNA: TGTGCCAGCAGTTTTGACAGTCCAACTAATGAAAAACTGTTTTTT.

The chain is built from TRBV24-1 and TRBJ2-3, with 8 nucleotides matching TRBD1. This CDR3 is 16 amino acids long. Germline trimming cut 4 bases from V and 1 base from J; bases unmatched to any gene: 6. Germline V lookup: CDR1 KGHDR, CDR2 SFDVKD. CDR3 DNA: TGTGCCACCAGTGACCTTCAGACAGGGGGCACAGATACGCAGTATTTT. Protein: CATSDLQTGGTDTQYF.

The V gene is TRBV7-9, the J gene TRBJ2-7; a weak D match, TRBD2 (6 bases). Trimming pared 10 bases from V and 2 bases from J, leaving 12 bases between. The CDR3 extends over 12 amino acids. Germline V lookup: CDR1 SEHNR, CDR2 FQNEAQ (reference sequence). CDR3 amino acids: CATDGRPYEQYF. As DNA, the CDR3 is TGTGCCACCGACGGGAGACCCTACGAGCAGTACTTC.

The rearrangement links TRBV7-2 to TRBJ2-1; D call uncertain. The CDR3 runs to 15 residues. V lost 2 bases and J lost 0, with 8 bases in between. The germline V gene encodes CDR1 SGHTA and CDR2 FQGNSA. Written as DNA, the CDR3 is TGTGCCAGCAGCTTACAAAGGAGCTCCTACAATGAGCAGTTCTTC. Translating gives CASSLQRSSYNEQFF.

V usage is TRBV11-2 and J usage is TRBJ2-5, with a tentative D call TRBD1 (5 bases). This CDR3 has 12 residues. CDR1 and CDR2 (germline): SGHAT, FQNNGV. Trimming shortened V by 5 bases and J by 5 bases, and 9 bases separated the two germline ends. As DNA, the CDR3 is TGTGCCAGCAGCGACAGTCGGGAGACCCAGTACTTC. Amino acid sequence: CASSDSRETQYF.

The sample holds a few counts of this clone. This chain uses TRBV9 with TRBJ2-1; 10 positions agree with TRBD2. The V and J ends lost 5 bases and 2 bases, in that order; junction bases with no gene match: 4. Germline-derived CDR1 and CDR2 are SGDLS and YYNGEE. This CDR3 contains 15 residues. The CDR3 bases are TGTGCCAGCAGTCTAGCGGGAGATACCTACAATGAGCAGTTCTTC. It is translated as CASSLAGDTYNEQFF. The whole variable domain, remainder taken from reference TRBV9 and TRBJ2-1, is DSGVTQTPKHLITATGQRVTLRCSPRSGDLSVYWYQQSLDQGLQFLIQYYNGEERAKGNILERFSAQQFPDLHSELNLSSLELGDSALYFCASSLAGDTYNEQFFGPGTRLTVL.